Listed below are T cell receptor beta chains from one sample, sequenced in a study of response to subunit inactivated influenza vaccine. TCRdb called the RT-PCR reads again in MiXCR, with one record for every CDR3 protein. The repertoire holds around 790,000 distinct CDR3 sequences, with around 20% as singletons. The input for sequencing was PBMCs from blood, taken roughly 5 days after vaccination. The receptors were gathered from a man aged 45-65 years who received an inactivated influenza vaccine. Each CDR3 is given with its conserved first and last residue. Each record gives: V gene, CDR3 protein.

>TRBV4-3
CASSQGWIRQARDEQYF
>TRBV12-3/TRBV12-4
CASSLNSGIADEQFF
>TRBV12-3/TRBV12-4
CASTVGGSSSYNEQFF
>TRBV4-3
CASSGYPGEEQYF
>TRBV29-1
CSFEGPGPTGYEQFF
>TRBV12-3/TRBV12-4
CASSWTPGGYTF
>TRBV6-1
CASGRQGAYGYTF
>TRBV6-1
CASSVFRFTGELFF
>TRBV2
CATRDSSPGANVLTF
>TRBV7-9
CATRGRTSGDNEQFF
>TRBV11-2
CASSLVWTSGSGQETQYF
>TRBV4-2
CASSQEGQQETQYF
>TRBV6-2/TRBV6-3
CASSSHEAFF
>TRBV6-2/TRBV6-3
CASSSTPGQVTGANVLTF
>TRBV29-1
CSAQPRGRGDTQYF
>TRBV14
CASSQTRTGPYGYTF
>TRBV12-3/TRBV12-4
CASSPRDPGGTDTQYF
>TRBV20-1
CSARGGYRNEQFF
>TRBV5-1
CASSVLAPTDTQYF
>TRBV5-1
CASSKRGGITDTQYF
>TRBV12-3/TRBV12-4
CASSLWATGPEDTQYF